These 4 T cell receptor beta chains came from one sample sequenced in a study of graft-versus-host responses after intestinal transplantation. For these TCRs, the target antigens are not known. Using immunoSEQ multiplex PCR, the repertoire was profiled, and TCRdb retains in-frame clones only, with some absent. The sample includes about 94,000 clones, roughly 90% seen only once; the top ten take approximately 0.54%. The material sequenced was unstimulated CD8+ T cells sorted from spleen or lymph node cells, taken before intestinal transplant. All receptors derive from a human donor who received an intestinal transplant.

This clone was observed a few times. The rearrangement uses TRBV6-5 and TRBJ2-7; 8 nucleotides align to TRBD2. V was clipped by 6 bases and J by 2 bases; unmatched bases: 6. This CDR3 contains 14 residues. Germline-derived CDR1 and CDR2 are MNHEY and SVGAGI. The chain's CDR3 is CASRTGTRAYEQYF. CDR3 DNA sequence: TGTGCCAGCAGGACCGGGACTAGAGCCTACGAGCAGTACTTC.

The chain recombines TRBV27 with TRBJ2-3, with no clear D. The V end was cut by 0 bases, the J end by 4 bases, with 8 bases between. Germline lookup yields CDR1 MNHEY and CDR2 SMNVEV (reference sequence). This CDR3 is built from 14 residues. The CDR3 loop is CASSLSVLADTQYF. In DNA form, the CDR3 reads TGTGCCAGCAGTTTATCAGTTCTAGCAGATACGCAGTATTTT.

The chain joins TRBV4-3 to TRBJ1-1, with D perhaps matching TRBD1 (6 bases). Germline values: CDR1 LGHNA, CDR2 YSLEER. The V gene lost 1 base and the J gene lost 4 bases, with 10 bases spanning the gap. This CDR3 is built from 14 residues. The CDR3 sequence is CASSQGDTPTEAFF. In DNA, the CDR3 is TGCGCCAGCAGCCAAGGGGACACTCCCACTGAAGCTTTCTTT.

The V gene is TRBV7-7, the J gene TRBJ2-5, with 12 positions matching TRBD2. The CDR3 has 16 amino acids. CDR1 SSHAT and CDR2 FNYEAQ come from the germline V gene (reference sequence). Trimming cost V 5 bases and J 5 bases; bases outside gene matches: 9. CDR3 protein: CASSPVLAGGPETQYF. The CDR3 DNA is TGTGCCAGCAGCCCGGTTCTAGCGGGGGGGCCCGAGACCCAGTACTTC.